These 8 T cell receptor beta chains were sequenced from one sample in a study of blood T cell repertoires in COVID-19. Method: immunoSEQ multiplex PCR; TCRdb's copy keeps in-frame clones and lacks some. Of about 380,000 clones in the sample, 85% to 90% are singletons; the top ten hold more than 0.95%. The sample consisted of PBMCs or T cells enriched from blood (not recorded which). The receptors originated from a woman aged 18-29 years who had recovered from COVID-19.

V is TRBV6-5 and J is TRBJ1-2, with D unresolved. This CDR3 has 14 residues. Trimming stripped 8 bases from V and 1 base from J, with 14 bases between. CDR1 MNHEY and CDR2 SVGAGI come from the germline V gene. The CDR3: CASSRRQSNYGYTF. DNA of the CDR3: TGTGCCAGCTCACGGCGGCAGAGTAACTATGGCTACACCTTC.

This clone was observed a few times. CDR3 DNA sequence: TGTGCCAGCAGCCCCCAGACAGGGGGAGATAATTCACCCCTCCACTTT. This sequence encodes CASSPQTGGDNSPLHF. The J gene is TRBJ1-6, the V gene TRBV11-2; 9 bases are shared with TRBD1. The V gene end was trimmed by 5 bases and the J gene end by 5 bases; junction bases not matched to a gene: 7. CDR1 is SGHAT, CDR2 FQNNGV, per germline. The CDR3 runs 16 residues.

This clone occurred once. V is TRBV6-6 and J is TRBJ1-2; 8 bases line up with TRBD1. The germline V gene encodes CDR1 MNHNY and CDR2 SVGAGI (reference sequence). This CDR3 spans 12 amino acids. V gave up 6 bases and J gave up 5 bases; unmatched junction bases: 2. The CDR3 is CASRDREYGYTF. The DNA for the CDR3 is TGTGCCAGCAGGGACAGGGAGTATGGCTACACCTTC.

J is TRBJ2-5 and V is TRBV9; 8 bases line up with TRBD1. CDR3 length equals 15 residues. V lost 2 bases to trimming and J lost 3 bases; unmatched junction nucleotides: 6. Looked up from germline, CDR1 is SGDLS and CDR2 is YYNGEE. The CDR3 bases are TGTGCCAGCAGCGTTTCGACAGGGGATAAAGAGACCCAGTACTTC. This translates into CASSVSTGDKETQYF.

The rearrangement links TRBV19 to TRBJ1-1, with D unclear. CDR1 and CDR2 (germline): LNHDA, SQIVND (reference sequence). Trimming removed 7 bases from V and 4 bases from J, with 22 bases in between. This CDR3 is built from 16 residues. The CDR3 nucleotides read TGTGCCAGTACCCAAGTCTCGGGGTTGATGGGCACTGAAGCTTTCTTT. It encodes CASTQVSGLMGTEAFF.

This sequence joins TRBV6-2 or TRBV6-3 and TRBJ1-6; perhaps TRBD1 as D (5 bases). V was clipped by 6 bases and J by 10 bases, with 13 bases between them. The CDR3 consists of 13 residues. CDR1 is MNHEY and CDR2 is SVGEGT in the germline V gene. The CDR3 region has the DNA TGTGCCAGCAGCCTGTGGGGCCAATCACCCCTCCACTTT. Translation gives CASSLWGQSPLHF.

The chain has TRBV3-1 (or the pseudogene TRBV3-2) and TRBJ1-2; 9 bases fit TRBD1. The CDR3 runs to 14 residues. Germline CDR1 and CDR2: LGHDT and YNNKEL (reference sequence). Trimming cost V 3 bases and J 5 bases; bases outside gene matches: 4. The CDR3 is CASSQAGTGYGYTF. The CDR3 DNA follows: TGTGCCAGCAGCCAGGCCGGGACAGGGTATGGCTACACCTTC.

This chain uses TRBV11-2 with TRBJ2-1; maybe TRBD2 (5 bases). Germline CDR1 SGHAT, CDR2 FQNNGV. V was trimmed by 8 bases and J by 7 bases, leaving 15 bases between them. This CDR3 contains 13 residues. The CDR3 reads CASWGVSGNEQFF. For the CDR3, the DNA is TGTGCCAGCTGGGGAGTGTCGGGGAATGAGCAGTTCTTC.